The 4 T cell receptor beta chains given below trace back to one sample, sequenced in a study of shared T cell receptors in the human thymus. TCRdb keeps only in-frame clones here, not all; method: immunoSEQ multiplex PCR. Of about 710,000 clones listed, approximately 87% are singletons. These data were likewise used in another study, on human thymus T cells.

The material sequenced was thymocytes. These receptors all come from a boy under two years old with a congenital heart defect.

As to this clone: Different DNA sequences within this sample yield the same CDR3. The rearrangement joins TRBV29-1 to TRBJ1-2; D gene ambiguous. Germline assignment: CDR1 SQVTM and CDR2 ANQGSEA. The CDR3 contains 11 residues. With 4 bases removed from V and 1 base from J, the gap between germline ends came to 4 bases. The CDR3 region is CSVGLNYGYTF. Here the CDR3 DNA reads TGCAGCGTTGGGCTTAACTATGGCTACACCTTC.

The chain has TRBV29-1 and TRBJ2-1; 12 bases line up with TRBD2. V lost 1 base and J lost 15; bases outside the gene matches: 13. Germline V gene sequence: CDR1 SQVTM, CDR2 ANQGSEA. The CDR3 covers 15 residues. The CDR3 region is CSVEVPSGGARIWFF. The CDR3 DNA reads TGCAGCGTTGAAGTCCCTAGCGGGGGGGCCAGGATCTGGTTCTTC.

The rearrangement joins TRBV7-2 to TRBJ2-1, with 7 bases lining up with TRBD1. Germline-derived CDR1 and CDR2 are SGHTA and FQGNSA. J gave up 4 bases and V 0 bases, and 6 bases lay outside the gene matches. The CDR3 spans 16 residues. The chain's CDR3 is CASSLAAAGGYNEQFF. CDR3 nucleotides: TGTGCCAGCAGCTTAGCGGCGGCAGGGGGTTACAATGAGCAGTTCTTC.

J is TRBJ2-3 and V is TRBV4-3, with D possibly TRBD1 on 5 matching bases. V was shortened by 0 bases and J by 1 base, with 8 bases between the two germline ends. CDR3 length: 15 residues. Germline V lookup: CDR1 LGHNA, CDR2 YSLEER. The CDR3 reads CASSQDKGGTDTQYF. CDR3 DNA: TGCGCCAGCAGCCAAGATAAAGGGGGCACAGATACGCAGTATTTT.